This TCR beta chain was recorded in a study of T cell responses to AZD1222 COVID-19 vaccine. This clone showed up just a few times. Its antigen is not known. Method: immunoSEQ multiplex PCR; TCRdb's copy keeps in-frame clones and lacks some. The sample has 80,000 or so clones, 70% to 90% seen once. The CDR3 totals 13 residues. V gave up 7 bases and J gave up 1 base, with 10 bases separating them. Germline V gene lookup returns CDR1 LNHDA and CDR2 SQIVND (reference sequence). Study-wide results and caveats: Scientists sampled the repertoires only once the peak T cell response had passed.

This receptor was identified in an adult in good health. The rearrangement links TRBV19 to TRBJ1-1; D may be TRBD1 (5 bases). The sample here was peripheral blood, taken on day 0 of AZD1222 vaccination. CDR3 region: CASTGGENTEAFF. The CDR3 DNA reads TGTGCCAGTACCGGAGGGGAGAACACTGAAGCTTTCTTT.